The 10 T cell receptor beta chains reported below all come from one sample, sequenced in a study of OX40 agonist ivuxolimab in advanced cancers. Sequencing was performed with immunoSEQ multiplex PCR; in TCRdb, only in-frame clones are kept and a portion is missing. The top ten clones hold 15% of a sample with more than 35,000 clones, 84% of them seen once. The sequences come from CD4+ or CD8+ T cells sorted from blood, collected in a trial of the OX40 agonist ivuxolimab. The source of these receptors is an adult with an advanced solid tumor such as melanoma, head and neck, liver or kidney cancer.

In its sample, this clone was seen a few times. The chain links TRBV4-1 to TRBJ1-4; 9 bases line up with TRBD1. This CDR3 is built from 16 residues. With 2 bases clipped from V and 8 bases from J, the junction kept 9 bases outside the gene matches. The germline V gene has CDR1 MGHRA and CDR2 YSYEKL. CDR3 sequence reads: CASSQKVGQGLEKLFF. The CDR3 coding sequence is TGCGCCAGCAGCCAAAAGGTTGGACAGGGGTTAGAAAAACTGTTTTTT.

V and J are TRBV27 and TRBJ2-7; TRBD1 matches at 9 bases. CDR3 length: 12 amino acids. Germline values: CDR1 MNHEY, CDR2 SMNVEV (reference sequence). The J segment lost 3 bases and the V segment lost 11 bases, leaving 5 bases of the junction unmatched. The CDR3 here is CACRDRVYEQYF. Here the CDR3 DNA reads TGTGCCTGCCGGGACAGGGTCTACGAGCAGTACTTC.

V is TRBV7-6 and J is TRBJ1-1; 7 bases are shared with TRBD1. This CDR3 region has 14 residues. J was trimmed by 2 bases and V by 5 bases; bases with no gene match: 5. Per the germline V gene, CDR1 is SGHVS and CDR2 is FNYEAQ. CDR3 region: CASSSDRVNTEAFF. CDR3 sequence (DNA): TGTGCCAGCAGCAGCGACAGGGTCAACACTGAAGCTTTCTTT.

The J gene is TRBJ2-7, the V gene TRBV30; tentative D call: TRBD2 (6 bases). CDR3 length: 15 amino acids. CDR1 is GTSNPN, CDR2 SVGIG, per germline (reference sequence). Trimming took 1 base from V and 4 from J, leaving 17 bases between them. CDR3 region: CAWSDTGRGNYEQYF. CDR3 sequence (DNA): TGTGCCTGGAGTGATACGGGCCGGGGGAATTACGAGCAGTACTTC. Supplemented by reference TRBV30 and TRBJ2-7, the full variable domain reads SQTIHQWPATLVQPVGSPLSLECTVEGTSNPNLYWYRQAAGRGLQLLFYSVGIGQISSEVPQNLSASRPQDRQFILSSKKLLLSDSGFYLCAWSDTGRGNYEQYFGPGTRLTVT.

V gene TRBV19 combines with J gene TRBJ1-1; TRBD1 matches 8 bases. The CDR3 is made up of 16 amino acids. Trimming removed 4 bases from V and 2 bases from J; junction bases left unmatched: 9. Per the germline V gene, CDR1 is LNHDA and CDR2 is SQIVND (reference sequence). CDR3 DNA sequence: TGTGCCAGTAGTAGGGGGCCGACAGGGGTTAACACTGAAGCTTTCTTT. Protein: CASSRGPTGVNTEAFF.

As DNA, the CDR3 is TGTGCCAGCAGCCCAGGAGAAGGCTCCTACAATGAGCAGTTCTTC. This sequence encodes CASSPGEGSYNEQFF. The chain links TRBV7-2 to TRBJ2-1; D not certain. Germline CDR1 SGHTA, CDR2 FQGNSA. This CDR3 region has 15 residues. V lost 5 bases and J 0 bases, leaving 11 bases between the germline ends. The full variable domain, rest sourced from reference TRBV7-2 and TRBJ2-1, is GAGVSQSPSNKVTEKGKDVELRCDPISGHTALYWYRQSLGQGLEFLIYFQGNSAPDKSGLPSDRFSAERTGGSVSTLTIQRTQQEDSAVYLCASSPGEGSYNEQFFGPGTRLTVL.

This clone was picked up a small number of times. The rearrangement joins TRBV30 to TRBJ2-5; the D is unclear. The CDR3 sequence is 11 residues long. CDR1 is GTSNPN and CDR2 is SVGIG in the germline V gene (reference sequence). With 5 bases removed from V and 10 bases from J, the gap between germline ends came to 14 bases. The CDR3 reads CAWGGWRVQYF. As DNA, the CDR3 is TGTGCCTGGGGCGGTTGGCGAGTCCAGTACTTC.

The chain is built from TRBV7-8 and TRBJ1-5, with D tentatively TRBD1 (5 bases). Germline V gene data show CDR1 as SGHVS and CDR2 as FQNEAQ. CDR3 length: 15 amino acids. The V end lost 2 bases, the J end lost 2 bases, and 10 bases lay between the germline ends. For the CDR3, the DNA is TGTGCCAGCAGCTTATACGGCAGGGGCAATCAGCCCCAGCATTTT. It specifies CASSLYGRGNQPQHF.

The rearrangement uses TRBV7-6 and TRBJ2-7; no reliable D call. Trimming shortened V by 5 bases and J by 2 bases, and 10 bases separated the two germline ends. The CDR3 is 13 amino acids. Per germline, CDR1 SGHVS and CDR2 FNYEAQ. CDR3 amino acids: CASSPDETYEQYF. CDR3 bases: TGTGCCAGCAGCCCCGATGAAACCTACGAGCAGTACTTC.

This rearrangement joins TRBV6-5 to TRBJ2-1; 10 positions agree with TRBD2. CDR1 MNHEY and CDR2 SVGAGI come from the germline V gene. With 0 bases clipped from V and 8 bases from J, the junction kept 4 bases outside the gene matches. This CDR3 is 15 amino acids long. The CDR3 DNA reads as TGTGCCAGCAGTTACTCGCTAGCGGGAGTGGATGAGCAGTTCTTC. Translation: CASSYSLAGVDEQFF.